One and the same sample provided the 32 T cell receptor beta chains below, sequenced in a study of OX40 agonist ivuxolimab in advanced cancers. Sequencing used immunoSEQ multiplex PCR; TCRdb keeps in-frame clones, though not all of them. This sample has approximately 70,000 clones, with roughly 87% found just once. The sequenced sample was CD4+ or CD8+ T cells sorted from blood, obtained in a trial of the OX40 agonist ivuxolimab. These receptor sequences come from an adult with an advanced solid tumor such as melanoma, head and neck, liver or kidney cancer.

This clone was detected a few times. The CDR3 is CASSRGWGQGVRNYGYTF. CDR3 DNA: TGTGCCAGCAGCCGAGGGTGGGGACAGGGGGTCCGGAACTATGGCTACACCTTC. This rearrangement joins TRBV5-6 to TRBJ1-2; 11 positions agree with TRBD1. This CDR3 comprises 18 residues. The germline gives CDR1 SGHDT, CDR2 YYEEEE. After removal of 4 bases from V and 2 bases from J, the junction contained 13 bases not matched to a gene.

Remarks on this clone: One junction end disagrees with the germline gene, perhaps due to a read error. Other DNA variants within this sample encode the same CDR3. The V gene is TRBV29-1, the J gene TRBJ2-1, with D possibly being TRBD1 (5 bases). The CDR3 contains 11 residues. The germline CDR1 and CDR2 sequences are SQVTM and ANQGSEA. This chain's CDR3 is CSVDRGPGQFF. CDR3 in DNA: TGCAGTGTTGATAGGGGCCCAGGGCAGTTCTTC.

The V and J genes are TRBV19 and TRBJ2-1; 13 nucleotides line up with TRBD2. Germline CDR1 reads LNHDA; CDR2 reads SQIVND (reference sequence). The V and J ends lost 7 bases and 9 bases, in that order; junction bases with no gene match: 9. This CDR3 is 15 amino acids long. The CDR3 nucleotides are TGTGCCAGTACCTCTGGGACTAGCGGGAAGGGTGAGCAGTTCTTC. This gives the protein CASTSGTSGKGEQFF.

The rearrangement uses TRBV18 and TRBJ2-2, with 7 nucleotides matching TRBD2. The J segment lost 4 bases and the V segment lost 3 bases, leaving 5 bases of the junction unmatched. The CDR3 contains 15 residues. The germline V gene has CDR1 KGHSH and CDR2 LQKENI. CDR3 bases: TGTGCCAGCTCACCGCAGGGAGGGACCACCGGGGAGCTGTTTTTT. Its translation is CASSPQGGTTGELFF. Together with reference TRBV18 and TRBJ2-2, the CDR3 gives the full variable domain: NAGVMQNPRHLVRRRGQEARLRCSPMKGHSHVYWYRQLPEEGLKFMVYLQKENIIDESGMPKERFSAEFPKEGPSILRIQQVVRGDSAAYFCASSPQGGTTGELFFGEGSRLTVL.

The V and J genes are TRBV9 and TRBJ1-1; D is unclear. The CDR3 contains 14 residues. Germline V gives CDR1 SGDLS, CDR2 YYNGEE. V dropped 0 bases and J dropped 3 bases, with 9 bases sitting between them. The CDR3 DNA reads as TGTGCCAGCAGCGTAGACCTGGCAGACACTGAAGCTTTCTTT. Protein: CASSVDLADTEAFF.

The rearrangement uses TRBV5-1 and TRBJ1-1, with a possible D match to TRBD1 (5 bases). V lost 4 bases to trimming and J lost 4 bases, with 11 bases between them. Germline CDR1 is SGHRS and CDR2 is YFSETQ. The CDR3 has 13 amino acids. In DNA, the CDR3 is TGCGCCAGCAGCGAGACTAGGGGCACTGAAGCTTTCTTT. As protein: CASSETRGTEAFF.

The chain has TRBV18 and TRBJ2-2, with D possibly matching TRBD2 (7 bases). Trimming removed 3 bases at V and 6 bases at J, with 17 bases between. Per germline, CDR1 KGHSH and CDR2 LQKENI. The CDR3 contains 16 residues. In nucleotides, the CDR3 is TGTGCCAGCTCACCTCCTAGCGGAGGGGGTTCCGGGGAGCTGTTTTTT. Its translation is CASSPPSGGGSGELFF. Variable domain in full (rest from reference TRBV18 and TRBJ2-2): NAGVMQNPRHLVRRRGQEARLRCSPMKGHSHVYWYRQLPEEGLKFMVYLQKENIIDESGMPKERFSAEFPKEGPSILRIQQVVRGDSAAYFCASSPPSGGGSGELFFGEGSRLTVL.

The gene calls are TRBV7-8 and TRBJ1-1; 7 bases are a match to TRBD1. CDR3 length equals 15 residues. CDR1 and CDR2 from the germline V gene are SGHVS and FQNEAQ. V lost 1 base to trimming and J lost 5 bases; unmatched junction nucleotides: 7. CDR3 sequence: CASSLEGRGGTEAFF. CDR3 nucleotides: TGTGCCAGCAGCTTAGAAGGCAGGGGGGGAACTGAAGCTTTCTTT.

The chain employs TRBV6-6 and TRBJ2-1; 7 nucleotides line up with TRBD2. From germline, CDR1 is MNHNY and CDR2 SVGAGI (reference sequence). The CDR3 sequence is 13 residues long. CDR3: CTTGAGAGNEQFF. The DNA of the CDR3 is TGTACCACCGGGGCGGGAGCAGGAAATGAGCAGTTCTTC.

The chain has TRBV27 and TRBJ2-3; no clear D gene. Germline V gene sequence: CDR1 MNHEY, CDR2 SMNVEV (reference sequence). The CDR3 sequence is 15 residues long. V gave up 5 bases and J gave up 5 bases, with 17 bases separating them. The CDR3 loop reads CASSARMGMEDTQYF. Written as DNA, the CDR3 is TGTGCCAGCAGTGCCAGAATGGGTATGGAAGATACGCAGTATTTT.

This clone was picked up a small number of times. This rearrangement joins TRBV21-1 to TRBJ2-4; the table assigns TRBD1, which was not confirmed against the DNA. TRBV21-1 is a documented pseudogene. This CDR3 spans 18 amino acids. The CDR3 DNA follows: TGTGCCAGCAGCAAAGAACACGACACCTGTCGAGCCAAAAACATTCAGTACTTC. Residues: CASSKEHDTCRAKNIQYF.

J is TRBJ1-5 and V is TRBV30, with D tentatively TRBD1 (6 bases). This CDR3 has 15 residues. Germline V lookup: CDR1 GTSNPN, CDR2 SVGIG (reference sequence). The germline V and J ends were trimmed by 2 bases and 4 bases, with 15 bases remaining between them. The CDR3 protein is CAWSTDQGRNQPQHF. Here the CDR3 DNA reads TGTGCCTGGAGTACTGACCAGGGGAGGAATCAGCCCCAGCATTTT.

The rearrangement links TRBV2 to TRBJ1-3; perhaps TRBD1 as D (5 bases). With 6 bases removed from V and 2 bases from J, the gap between germline ends came to 14 bases. From germline, CDR1 is SNHLY and CDR2 FYNNEI. This CDR3 is built from 15 residues. CDR3 coding DNA: TGTGCCAGCAGATCAGCGACAGTCACTGGAAACACCATATATTTT. It is translated as CASRSATVTGNTIYF.

This clone was detected only once. The chain couples TRBV18 to TRBJ2-5, with no clear D. Trimming stripped 2 bases from V and 4 bases from J, with 8 bases between. From germline, CDR1 is KGHSH and CDR2 LQKENI. The CDR3 contains 13 residues. The CDR3 loop is CASSPGQIETQYF. Written as DNA, the CDR3 is TGTGCCAGCTCACCAGGGCAGATAGAGACCCAGTACTTC.

The chain recombines TRBV9 with TRBJ1-3, with 7 bases that match TRBD1. The CDR3 sequence is 16 residues long. V lost 1 base to trimming and J lost 0 bases; unmatched junction nucleotides: 4. Germline V gives CDR1 SGDLS, CDR2 YYNGEE. The CDR3 nucleotides read TGTGCCAGCAGCGTACAGGACAGGCACTCTGGAAACACCATATATTTT. As protein: CASSVQDRHSGNTIYF.

J is TRBJ2-3 and V is TRBV29-1; D remains unclear. V was cut by 0 bases and J by 2 bases, with 12 bases left in between. The germline gives CDR1 SQVTM, CDR2 ANQGSEA. The CDR3 contains 15 residues. The CDR3 sequence: CSVEDRYTYTDTQYF. The CDR3 region has the DNA TGCAGCGTTGAAGATCGCTACACCTACACAGATACGCAGTATTTT.

The V and J genes are TRBV29-1 and TRBJ2-2, with D uncertain. Per the germline V gene, CDR1 is SQVTM and CDR2 is ANQGSEA. This CDR3 has 14 amino acids. Trimming took 5 bases from V and 3 from J, leaving 13 bases between them. CDR3 in DNA: TGCAGCGTTCAAAGAAGGCGCGACACCGGGGAGCTGTTTTTT. This gives the protein CSVQRRRDTGELFF.

This clone turned up a few times. The genes are TRBV18 and TRBJ2-7; D may correspond to TRBD1 or TRBD2 (5 bases each). The V gene's germline CDR1 is KGHSH and CDR2 LQKENI. The CDR3 is made up of 14 amino acids. V was shortened by 4 bases and J by 1 base, with 11 bases between the two germline ends. CDR3 coding DNA: TGTGCCAGCTCACAAGTGGGACGATCCTACGAGCAGTACTTC. It is translated as CASSQVGRSYEQYF.

This clone was picked up a small number of times. The rearrangement links TRBV6-5 to TRBJ1-1; D is unresolved. Looked up from germline, CDR1 is MNHEY and CDR2 is SVGAGI. V lost 10 bases and J lost 5, with 17 bases in between. CDR3 length: 13 residues. The CDR3 region is CATQTRGATEAFF. The DNA of the CDR3 is TGTGCCACCCAAACCCGGGGAGCTACTGAAGCTTTCTTT.

This clone was seen once. The chain employs TRBV11-3 and TRBJ2-4; the D gene is possibly TRBD2 (5 bases). The length of the CDR3 is 11 residues. Germline V gene lookup returns CDR1 SGHNT and CDR2 YENEEA. V was shortened by 5 bases and J by 7 bases, with 6 bases between the two germline ends. CDR3 DNA sequence: TGTGCCAGCAGCGGCGGGAACATTCAGTACTTC. Its translation: CASSGGNIQYF.

The chain joins TRBV27 to TRBJ2-3; 12 nucleotides match TRBD1. Per germline, CDR1 MNHEY and CDR2 SMNVEV (reference sequence). This CDR3 has 16 amino acids. With V trimmed by 5 bases and J by 10 bases, 13 bases remained unmatched. The CDR3: CASSHRDRGLTPAQYF. The CDR3 bases are TGTGCCAGCAGTCACCGGGACAGGGGGCTCACCCCAGCGCAGTATTTT.

The CDR3 DNA follows: TGTGCCAGCAGTCGGGGACAGAGTAATCAGCCCCAGCATTTT. Encoded protein: CASSRGQSNQPQHF. The gene calls are TRBV6-5 and TRBJ1-5, with 7 positions matching TRBD1. The V segment lost 5 bases and the J segment 4 bases; nucleotides outside the gene matches: 5. Germline CDR1 is MNHEY and CDR2 is SVGAGI. The CDR3 has 14 residues.

This clone was observed a single time. This rearrangement joins TRBV6-4 to TRBJ2-3; 9 bases agree with TRBD1. In germline, CDR1 is MRHNA, CDR2 SNTAGT. The V segment lost 2 bases and the J segment 6 bases; nucleotides outside the gene matches: 9. The length of the CDR3 is 16 residues. Here the CDR3 DNA reads TGTGCCAGCAGTGACAACCGGGACAGGGAAGCTGATACGCAGTATTTT. It translates to CASSDNRDREADTQYF.

The chain has TRBV9 and TRBJ2-3; 8 positions match TRBD2. This CDR3 contains 16 residues. The J segment lost 1 base and the V segment lost 3 bases, leaving 7 bases of the junction unmatched. Germline V gives CDR1 SGDLS, CDR2 YYNGEE. The CDR3 protein is CASSAKAGARTDTQYF. The CDR3 nucleotides are TGTGCCAGCAGCGCGAAAGCGGGGGCGCGCACAGATACGCAGTATTTT.

The chain links TRBV13 to TRBJ1-2; D may be TRBD1 (5 bases). The CDR3 covers 14 residues. Germline V gene data show CDR1 as PRHDT and CDR2 as FYEKMQ (reference sequence). Trimming pared 2 bases from V and 1 base from J, leaving 8 bases between. The CDR3 nucleotides read TGTGCCAGCAGCTTAAGGGGTTATAACTATGGCTACACCTTC. Translating gives CASSLRGYNYGYTF.

With respect to this clone: This specimen includes other DNA sequences encoding the same CDR3. The V and J genes are TRBV6-5 and TRBJ1-4, with TRBD1 identical over 8 bases. This CDR3 has 12 amino acids. Germline assignment: CDR1 MNHEY and CDR2 SVGAGI. V was clipped by 5 bases and J by 11 bases; unmatched bases: 4. The CDR3 sequence is CASSPDREKLFF. In DNA form, the CDR3 reads TGTGCCAGCAGTCCGGACAGGGAGAAACTGTTTTTT.

This clone occurred once. V is TRBV11-2 and J is TRBJ2-5; TRBD2 matches at 14 bases. With V trimmed by 4 bases and J by 5 bases, 3 bases remained unmatched. This CDR3 region has 15 residues. Germline V gene lookup returns CDR1 SGHAT and CDR2 FQNNGV. The CDR3 DNA reads as TGTGCCAGCAGCTCGGGACTAGCGGGAGTGGAGACCCAGTACTTC. It yields the protein CASSSGLAGVETQYF.

V is TRBV5-1 and J is TRBJ2-2, with D possibly TRBD2 on 5 matching bases. Trimming removed 6 bases from V and 5 bases from J, with 20 bases in between. The CDR3 has 16 amino acids. Germline lookup yields CDR1 SGHRS and CDR2 YFSETQ. The CDR3 DNA reads as TGCGCCAGCACGGTCCTCCCTGAGCGGAGGACCGGGGAGCTGTTTTTT. This encodes CASTVLPERRTGELFF.

The rearrangement joins TRBV19 to TRBJ1-2; D remains ambiguous. The CDR3 sequence is 11 residues long. Germline loops: CDR1 LNHDA, CDR2 SQIVND (reference sequence). V was clipped by 3 bases and J by 7 bases, with 6 bases between them. In DNA, the CDR3 is TGTGCCAGTAGTATGGGGTCTGGCTACACCTTC. Encoded protein: CASSMGSGYTF.

This clone came up once. This chain links TRBV6-6 with TRBJ2-5, with 16 positions matching TRBD2. Looked up from germline, CDR1 is MNHNY and CDR2 is SVGAGI (reference sequence). The CDR3 spans 16 residues. The V gene end was trimmed by 6 bases and the J gene end by 3 bases; junction bases not matched to a gene: 4. Written as DNA, the CDR3 is TGTGCCAGCAGCTCGGGACTAGCGGGAGGGGAAGAGACCCAGTACTTC. It codes for CASSSGLAGGEETQYF.

The chain uses TRBV5-1 and TRBJ1-2; D perhaps matches TRBD1 (5 bases). This CDR3 is 14 amino acids long. The germline V gene has CDR1 SGHRS and CDR2 YFSETQ. V lost 4 bases and J lost 4, with 14 bases in between. CDR3 sequence (DNA): TGCGCCAGCAGCCAAGGGACGCCTAGCTATGGCTACACCTTC. Its protein is CASSQGTPSYGYTF. The whole variable domain, remainder taken from reference TRBV5-1 and TRBJ1-2, is KAGVTQTPRYLIKTRGQQVTLSCSPISGHRSVSWYQQTPGQGLQFLFEYFSETQRNKGNFPGRFSGRQFSNSRSEMNVSTLELGDSALYLCASSQGTPSYGYTFGSGTRLTVV.

The chain is built from TRBV30 and TRBJ1-1; D remains ambiguous. V lost 3 bases and J lost 4, with 9 bases in between. The CDR3 runs to 12 residues. In germline, CDR1 is GTSNPN, CDR2 SVGIG (reference sequence). CDR3 residues: CAWSHLSTEAFF. The CDR3, as DNA: TGTGCCTGGAGCCACCTTAGCACTGAAGCTTTCTTT.